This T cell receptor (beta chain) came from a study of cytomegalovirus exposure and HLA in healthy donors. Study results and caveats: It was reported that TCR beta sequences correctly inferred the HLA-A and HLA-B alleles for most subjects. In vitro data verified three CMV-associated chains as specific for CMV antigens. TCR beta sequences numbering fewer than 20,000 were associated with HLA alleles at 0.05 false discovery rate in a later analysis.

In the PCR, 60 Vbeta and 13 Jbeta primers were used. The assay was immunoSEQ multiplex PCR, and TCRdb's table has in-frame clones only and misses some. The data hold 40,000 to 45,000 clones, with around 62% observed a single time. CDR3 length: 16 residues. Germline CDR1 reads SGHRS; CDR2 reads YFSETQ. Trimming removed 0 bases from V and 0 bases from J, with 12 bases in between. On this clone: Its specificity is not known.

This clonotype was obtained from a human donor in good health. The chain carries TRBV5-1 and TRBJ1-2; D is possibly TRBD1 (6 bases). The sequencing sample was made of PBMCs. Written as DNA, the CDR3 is TGCGCCAGCAGCTTGGGGACCACAGGGTCTAACTATGGCTACACCTTC. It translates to CASSLGTTGSNYGYTF.